A selection of T cell receptor beta chains follows, all from one sample in a study of spatial heterogeneity in lung cancer. TCRdb analysed the 5' RACE reads with MiXCR anew, one entry per CDR3 protein. The sample shows 20,000 or so distinct CDR3 sequences, more than 8.5% of them seen only once. Sample: PBMCs, taken at follow-up. The receptors stem from a female donor with early-stage non-small cell lung cancer. The CDR3 runs from the conserved cysteine through the conserved F or W. D genes are given only for firm matches. Clone size is not always given. Where it is, it says once, few, many or a class for expanded clones.

J gene: TRBJ2-3
V gene: TRBV6-2/TRBV6-3
D gene: TRBD1
clone size: many
CDR3 DNA: TGTGCCAGCAGTTATTCACCGGGACAGGGGGCTAGAGATACGCAGTATTTT
CDR3 protein: CASSYSPGQGARDTQYF

J gene: TRBJ2-1
V gene: TRBV24-1
D gene: .
clone size: .
CDR3 DNA: TGTGCCACCAGTGATTTGAGGGGAGATGCCCCCAATGAGCAGTTCTTC
CDR3 protein: CATSDLRGDAPNEQFF

J gene: TRBJ2-7
V gene: TRBV24-1
D gene: .
clone size: many
CDR3 DNA: TGTGCCACCAGTGATTTGCGGGAGCAGTACTTC
CDR3 protein: CATSDLREQYF

J gene: TRBJ2-2
V gene: TRBV5-6
D gene: TRBD2
clone size: few
CDR3 DNA: TGTGCCAGCAGCTCGGGACTAGCGGGAGTGCCCGGGGAGCTGTTTTTT
CDR3 protein: CASSSGLAGVPGELFF

J gene: TRBJ2-6
V gene: TRBV28
D gene: .
clone size: many
CDR3 DNA: TGTGCCAGCAGATCTGAGGACCCCGGGTCCAACGTCCTGACTTTC
CDR3 protein: CASRSEDPGSNVLTF

J gene: TRBJ2-2
V gene: TRBV7-9
D gene: .
clone size: many
CDR3 DNA: TGTGCCAGCAGCTTCGACAGCACCGGGGAGCTGTTTTTT
CDR3 protein: CASSFDSTGELFF

J gene: TRBJ2-3
V gene: TRBV18
D gene: .
clone size: many
CDR3 DNA: TGTGCCAGCTCACCGGGACTGAGCACAGATACGCAGTATTTT
CDR3 protein: CASSPGLSTDTQYF

J gene: TRBJ2-1
V gene: TRBV24-1
D gene: TRBD1
clone size: many
CDR3 DNA: TGTGCCACCAGTGATTCCGGGACAGGGATCGACAATGAGCAGTTCTTC
CDR3 protein: CATSDSGTGIDNEQFF

J gene: TRBJ2-3
V gene: TRBV11-1
D gene: .
clone size: many
CDR3 DNA: TGTGCCAGCAGCTTTCCCGGAGCTGGTACGCAGTATTTT
CDR3 protein: CASSFPGAGTQYF

J gene: TRBJ2-3
V gene: TRBV6-2/TRBV6-3
D gene: TRBD2
clone size: many
CDR3 DNA: TGTGCCAGCAAAAACCTAGCGGGAGGGCCACAAGATACGCAGTATTTT
CDR3 protein: CASKNLAGGPQDTQYF

J gene: TRBJ1-5
V gene: TRBV20-1
D gene: TRBD1
clone size: many
CDR3 DNA: TGCAGTGCTCGGGACAGGGTCTCACCGAATCAGCCCCAGCATTTT
CDR3 protein: CSARDRVSPNQPQHF

J gene: TRBJ2-3
V gene: TRBV7-2
D gene: .
clone size: .
CDR3 DNA: TGTGCCAGCAGCTTAGAGGGGGGGCTCGGAGATACGCAGTATTTT
CDR3 protein: CASSLEGGLGDTQYF

J gene: TRBJ1-1
V gene: TRBV11-2
D gene: .
clone size: many
CDR3 DNA: TGTGCCAGCAGCTTAGATCCCGCCCCGAACACTGAAGCTTTCTTT
CDR3 protein: CASSLDPAPNTEAFF

J gene: TRBJ1-2
V gene: TRBV6-5
D gene: .
clone size: many
CDR3 DNA: TGTGCCAGCAGTGCGGGCAGGCTTTATGGCTACACCTTC
CDR3 protein: CASSAGRLYGYTF

J gene: TRBJ1-2
V gene: TRBV25-1
D gene: .
clone size: many
CDR3 DNA: TGTGCCAGCAGTGATTTCGAGGGGTCTGGCTACACCTTC
CDR3 protein: CASSDFEGSGYTF

J gene: TRBJ2-1
V gene: TRBV7-2
D gene: TRBD2
clone size: few
CDR3 DNA: TGTGCCAGCAGCTCCACTAGCGGGGTGGACAATGAGCAGTTCTTC
CDR3 protein: CASSSTSGVDNEQFF

J gene: TRBJ2-3
V gene: TRBV20-1
D gene: .
clone size: many
CDR3 DNA: TGCAGTGCTAGGAGCAGGGCACAACAGTATTTT
CDR3 protein: CSARSRAQQYF

J gene: TRBJ2-7
V gene: TRBV7-9
D gene: .
clone size: many
CDR3 DNA: TGTGCCAGCAGCTTAGCGGATACCTACAAGCAGTACTTC
CDR3 protein: CASSLADTYKQYF

J gene: TRBJ2-7
V gene: TRBV5-1
D gene: .
clone size: many
CDR3 DNA: TGCGCCAGCAGCTTGGATGTCTACGAGCAGTACTTC
CDR3 protein: CASSLDVYEQYF

J gene: TRBJ1-5
V gene: TRBV27
D gene: .
clone size: many
CDR3 DNA: TGTGCCAGCAGCCAACGGGCCCAGGGGTGGAATCAGCCCCAGCATTTT
CDR3 protein: CASSQRAQGWNQPQHF

J gene: TRBJ2-7
V gene: TRBV7-2
D gene: .
clone size: .
CDR3 DNA: TGTGCCAGCAGCCGCACTTCAGTAATCCGGTCTGGCGAGCAGTACTTC
CDR3 protein: CASSRTSVIRSGEQYF

J gene: TRBJ2-5
V gene: TRBV6-5
D gene: TRBD1
clone size: many
CDR3 DNA: TGTGCCAGCATCGCCAACAGTTATCCGGGACAGACGAAAGAGACCCAGTACTTC
CDR3 protein: CASIANSYPGQTKETQYF

J gene: TRBJ2-7
V gene: TRBV28
D gene: .
clone size: few
CDR3 DNA: TGTGCCAGCAGTTCCTCGGGGCGGGAGCAGTACTTC
CDR3 protein: CASSSSGREQYF